This TCR beta chain was recorded in a study of T cells in Graves' hyperthyroidism and ophthalmopathy (dated by TCRdb to the late 2010s). Regarding the research as a whole: Peripheral blood was collected at initial diagnosis, before any treatment. An independent validation cohort of 18 to 20 hyperthyroidism patients and approximately 17 patients who later progressed to ophthalmopathy tested prospective prediction of ophthalmopathy. A discovery cohort of approximately 100 patients, 43 with Graves' ophthalmopathy and about 58 with stable Graves' hyperthyroidism, was used to find distinguishing TCR V-J signatures. Once sampling was done, hyperthyroidism patients were given methimazole at a starting dose of 30 mg daily, whereas ophthalmopathy patients were given high-dose intravenous methylprednisolone. The study also compared thyroid tissue and blood T-cell repertoires from several Graves' hyperthyroidism patients. The 75 to 100 discovery patients were divided at random into training and test sets in a 7:3 ratio. The paper describes TCR Vbeta CDR3 sequencing of 135 peripheral blood samples, made up of around 41 ophthalmopathy patients, 70 to 75 hyperthyroidism patients and 17 progressor patients.

Ophthalmopathy patients had moderately to severely active disease, Clinical Activity Score of at least 3, NOSPECS grade of at least 4, and duration under 3 months. Any patient with an uncontrolled infection, another autoimmune disease, pregnancy or lactation was excluded. Clinical symptoms, serum thyroxine and TRAb, thyroid ultrasound, and orbital computed tomography formed the basis for the diagnoses. PBMCs were isolated from roughly 10 ml of fresh peripheral blood by Ficoll-Paque density gradient centrifugation. Total RNA was extracted with Trizol reagent, and quality was checked on an Agilent 2100 Bioanalyzer. What the authors observed across the whole study: Sample size was not statistically predetermined, and blinding of investigators to group allocation was not performed. Most expanded thyroid clonotypes (frequency above 0.001) were also detected in blood, suggesting blood repertoires may reflect thyroid immune responses. A model built on a 13 V-J signature distinguished ophthalmopathy from stable hyperthyroidism, reaching around 87% sensitivity and around 81% specificity in cross-validation and 80%/75% in testing. In validation, the model predicted progression to ophthalmopathy a median of about 6.5 months before onset, with about 64% sensitivity and roughly 77% specificity.

The germline V gene supplies CDR1 ENHRY and CDR2 SYGVKD. The CDR3 spans 13 residues, from the cysteine through the phenylalanine. This entry keeps only the CDR3 DNA: 39 bases, framed from base 1. Between the V and J ends, shortened by 8 bases and 7 bases respectively, the junction contains 15 bases. This clonotype came up many times. It lacks a known antigen. Within one base of it there is no much larger clone, and no base qualities were kept. The TCR beta CDR3 regions were amplified from RNA transcripts. The TCR CDR3 was subjected to a first round of RT-PCR using the HTBI primer set and the Qiagen OneStep RT-PCR kit. The libraries were constructed in a second round of multiplex PCR and then size-selected and purified. The libraries were sequenced on an Illumina HiSeq2000 using paired-end 100 bp reads. In the paper's pipeline: SOAPnuke was used to process the raw data, throwing out any read that contained adapters or uncalled bases, had a mean Phred below 15, or lacked an exact constant-primer or identifier match. High-quality paired reads were merged using COPE v1.2.5, and each unique nucleotide sequence was defined as a clonotype. MiTCR v1.1 was used to align the clonotypes against IMGT TRBV, TRBD and TRBJ reference segments. The analysis included only V-J combinations with a frequency above 0.0001, which together covered 99.2% of the repertoires. The TCS score was defined as F50 (clonal expansion) divided by E x V (chaos), with BLOSUM62-based TCRdist calculated between CDR3 peptides within each V-J. Welch's t-statistics and random forest reduced around 520 V-J features to 13, which were used in a naive Bayes classifier (R e1071). The public reads were run again by TCRdb, first through fastp at Q25 and then through MiXCR, and only productive beta chains were kept. Entries that share a CDR3 protein sequence are merged under the most common genes and DNA. TCRdb, not the original authors, processed these V and J calls. For this sample there are 500,000 to 600,000 distinct CDR3 sequences; 15% to 20% appear just once. Of the sample, less than 55% falls within the top ten clones.

The V and J segments used are TRBV10-3 and TRBJ2-1, and TRBD2 may be the D gene, going by 5 matching bases. The TCR was taken from a middle-aged man with Graves' ophthalmopathy. The material sequenced was blood. The CDR3 reads CAIGEGSRNEQFF. The DNA reads as follows: TGTGCCATCGGAGAGGGCTCTCGGAATGAGCAGTTCTTC.